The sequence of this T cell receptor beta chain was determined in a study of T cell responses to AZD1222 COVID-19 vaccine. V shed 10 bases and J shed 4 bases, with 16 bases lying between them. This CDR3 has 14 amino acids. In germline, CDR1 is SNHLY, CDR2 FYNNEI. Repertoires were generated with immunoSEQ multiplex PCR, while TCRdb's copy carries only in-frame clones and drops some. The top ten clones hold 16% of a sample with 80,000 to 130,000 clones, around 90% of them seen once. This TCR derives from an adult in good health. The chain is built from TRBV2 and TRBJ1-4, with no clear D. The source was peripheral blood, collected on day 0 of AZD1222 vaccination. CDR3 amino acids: CATKGSLVNEKLFF. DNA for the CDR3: TGTGCCACCAAAGGTTCACTGGTTAATGAAAAACTGTTTTTT. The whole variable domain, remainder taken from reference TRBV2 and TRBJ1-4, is EPEVTQTPSHQVTQMGQEVILRCVPISNHLYFYWYRQILGQKVEFLVSFYNNEISEKSEIFDDQFSVERPDGSNFTLKIRSTKLEDSAMYFCATKGSLVNEKLFFGSGTQLSVL.